The 27 T cell receptor beta chains below all came from one sample that was sequenced in a study of cytomegalovirus exposure and HLA in healthy donors. The primer mix had 60 Vbeta and 13 Jbeta primers. The assay was immunoSEQ multiplex PCR, and TCRdb's table has in-frame clones only and misses some. Of around 200,000 clones listed, approximately 80% are singletons. Specimen: PBMCs. The receptors here all came from a woman aged 45-59 years in good health and CMV-seropositive.

V is TRBV7-2 and J is TRBJ1-1; TRBD1 matches at 8 bases. V gave up 5 bases and J gave up 1 base; unmatched junction bases: 9. Germline CDR1 is SGHTA and CDR2 is FQGNSA. The CDR3 is 16 amino acids. CDR3 nucleotides: TGTGCCAGCAGCCCTGGGACAGGACTTGGGAACACTGAAGCTTTCTTT. Amino acids: CASSPGTGLGNTEAFF. The complete variable domain, with remaining parts taken from reference TRBV7-2 and TRBJ1-1, reads GAGVSQSPSNKVTEKGKDVELRCDPISGHTALYWYRQSLGQGLEFLIYFQGNSAPDKSGLPSDRFSAERTGGSVSTLTIQRTQQEDSAVYLCASSPGTGLGNTEAFFGQGTRLTVV.

V gene TRBV7-9 combines with J gene TRBJ1-4, with 7 nucleotides matching TRBD1. Germline CDR1 and CDR2: SEHNR and FQNEAQ (reference sequence). V lost 3 bases, J lost 7 bases, and 11 bases stayed unmatched. This CDR3 comprises 16 residues. The CDR3 DNA sequence: TGTGCCAGCAGCTTTATTCCACAGGGGAAGGGTGAAAAACTGTTTTTT. Translation: CASSFIPQGKGEKLFF.

This rearrangement joins TRBV7-2 to TRBJ2-3, with 8 positions matching TRBD2. The CDR3 contains 13 residues. J lost 5 bases, V lost 7 bases, and 5 bases had no gene match. Germline V CDR1 and CDR2: SGHTA, FQGNSA. CDR3 region: CASTRGGKDTQYF. CDR3 in DNA: TGTGCCAGCACCCGGGGGGGCAAAGATACGCAGTATTTT.

The gene calls are TRBV5-1 and TRBJ2-5; 10 positions agree with TRBD2. CDR1 and CDR2 (germline): SGHRS, YFSETQ. V lost 2 bases, J lost 5 bases, and 15 bases stayed unmatched. This CDR3 comprises 18 residues. This CDR3 reads CASSFSGGALRDVETQYF. The DNA of the CDR3 is TGCGCCAGCAGCTTCAGCGGGGGGGCCTTGAGGGACGTGGAGACCCAGTACTTC.

The chain has TRBV18 and TRBJ2-7; TRBD1 matches at 7 bases. The CDR3 runs 14 residues. Per the germline V gene, CDR1 is KGHSH and CDR2 is LQKENI. Unmatched junction bases numbered 4, after V lost 4 bases and J lost 1 base. Here the CDR3 reads CASSRDRNSYEQYF. The CDR3 bases are TGTGCCAGCTCACGGGACAGAAATTCCTACGAGCAGTACTTC. Full variable domain (outside the CDR3, taken from reference TRBV18 and TRBJ2-7): NAGVMQNPRHLVRRRGQEARLRCSPMKGHSHVYWYRQLPEEGLKFMVYLQKENIIDESGMPKERFSAEFPKEGPSILRIQQVVRGDSAAYFCASSRDRNSYEQYFGPGTRLTVT.

This clone was detected once. The V call is TRBV11-2, the J call TRBJ2-3; 16 positions agree with TRBD2. Germline trimming cut 3 bases from V and 4 bases from J; bases unmatched to any gene: 1. From germline, CDR1 is SGHAT and CDR2 FQNNGV. This CDR3 has 16 amino acids. CDR3: CASSFGTSGGADTQYF. The CDR3 DNA sequence: TGTGCCAGCAGCTTTGGGACTAGCGGGGGGGCAGATACGCAGTATTTT.

The rearrangement joins TRBV9 to TRBJ2-7, with D possibly TRBD1 on 7 matching bases. The length of the CDR3 is 16 residues. Deletions cut 2 bases from V and 1 base from J, with 16 bases between. Germline V gives CDR1 SGDLS, CDR2 YYNGEE. This chain's CDR3 is CASSVGGQRYSYEQYF. The CDR3 region has the DNA TGTGCCAGCAGCGTGGGGGGACAGAGATATTCCTACGAGCAGTACTTC.

V gene TRBV5-1 combines with J gene TRBJ2-7; 7 bases match TRBD2. The germline CDR1 and CDR2 sequences are SGHRS and YFSETQ. This CDR3 is built from 13 residues. With 1 base clipped from V and 3 bases from J, the junction kept 1 base outside the gene matches. CDR3 sequence (DNA): TGCGCCAGCAGCTTGAGCGGGAACTACGAGCAGTACTTC. It encodes CASSLSGNYEQYF.

The chain links TRBV4-3 to TRBJ2-1, with D possibly matching TRBD1 (5 bases). CDR3 size: 16 residues. The V end was cut by 0 bases, the J end by 1 base, with 10 bases between. Germline V CDR1 and CDR2: LGHNA, YSLEER. In DNA, the CDR3 is TGCGCCAGCAGCCAAGATTCGCAGGGTTCCTACAATGAGCAGTTCTTC. It translates to CASSQDSQGSYNEQFF.

The sample holds one count of this clone. The chain joins TRBV7-9 to TRBJ1-1; D ambiguous. In germline, CDR1 is SEHNR, CDR2 FQNEAQ (reference sequence). V lost 1 base, J lost 0 bases, and 6 bases lay in between. CDR3 length equals 14 residues. As DNA, the CDR3 is TGTGCCAGCAGCTTAGGGGCCATGAACACTGAAGCTTTCTTT. It encodes CASSLGAMNTEAFF.

The rearrangement uses TRBV5-6 and TRBJ2-7, with D tentatively TRBD1 (5 bases). The germline V gene encodes CDR1 SGHDT and CDR2 YYEEEE. The V end was cut by 2 bases, the J end by 1 base, with 7 bases between. CDR3 size: 13 residues. The CDR3 protein is CASSFQGSYEQYF. As DNA, the CDR3 is TGTGCCAGCAGCTTTCAGGGATCCTACGAGCAGTACTTC.

The chain employs TRBV6-5 and TRBJ2-3; a weak D match, TRBD2 (6 bases). Germline lookup yields CDR1 MNHEY and CDR2 SVGAGI. This CDR3 contains 14 residues. V was trimmed by 4 bases and J by 6 bases, leaving 14 bases between them. CDR3 sequence (DNA): TGTGCCAGCAGTTCCGGGAGAGTCGGGGATACGCAGTATTTT. Its translation: CASSSGRVGDTQYF.

The chain has TRBV6-6 and TRBJ1-2; 7 nucleotides line up with TRBD1. Germline CDR1 and CDR2: MNHNY and SVGAGI (reference sequence). The CDR3 length is 14 residues. Trimming cost V 6 bases and J 8 bases; bases outside gene matches: 12. This CDR3 reads CASRGPTGLRGYTF. For the CDR3, the DNA is TGTGCCAGCAGGGGCCCGACAGGGCTGAGAGGCTACACCTTC.

The DNA of the CDR3 is TGTGCCAGCAGCTTAGACCCGGGAATCGACACCGGGGAGCTGTTTTTT. This gives the protein CASSLDPGIDTGELFF. The J gene is TRBJ2-2, the V gene TRBV7-2; D might be TRBD2 (5 bases). The V end lost 1 base, the J end lost 3 bases, and 12 bases lay between the germline ends. Looked up from germline, CDR1 is SGHTA and CDR2 is FQGNSA. This CDR3 spans 16 amino acids.

This chain joins TRBV28 and TRBJ2-2; 7 nucleotides match TRBD1. The CDR3 has 15 amino acids. The V gene's germline CDR1 is MDHEN and CDR2 SYDVKM. With V trimmed by 6 bases and J by 2 bases, 6 bases remained unmatched. CDR3 region: CASSRGTVNTGELFF. CDR3 sequence (DNA): TGTGCCAGCAGCCGAGGGACAGTTAACACCGGGGAGCTGTTTTTT.

Note on this clone: Other nucleotide sequences in the sample specify the same CDR3. The chain links TRBV19 to TRBJ1-1; 8 bases are a match to TRBD1. Germline V gene data show CDR1 as LNHDA and CDR2 as SQIVND (reference sequence). J lost 4 bases, V lost 6 bases, and 4 bases had no gene match. This CDR3 has 13 residues. The CDR3: CASSPGTGTEAFF. The CDR3 bases are TGTGCCAGTAGCCCCGGGACAGGCACTGAAGCTTTCTTT.

The chain employs TRBV25-1 and TRBJ2-1, with 7 nucleotides matching TRBD2. The CDR3 runs 15 residues. The germline gives CDR1 MGHDK, CDR2 SYGVNS. V trimming: 3 bases; J trimming: 5 bases; junction bases outside the gene matches: 7. For the CDR3, the DNA is TGTGCCAGCAGTGAGCCCAGCGGGAACGACAATGAGCAGTTCTTC. It encodes CASSEPSGNDNEQFF.

The chain employs TRBV27 and TRBJ2-7; 8 bases line up with TRBD1. Unmatched junction bases numbered 6, after V lost 6 bases and J lost 2 bases. Per the germline V gene, CDR1 is MNHEY and CDR2 is SMNVEV (reference sequence). The CDR3 contains 14 residues. The CDR3 here is CASSQGAGAYEQYF. In nucleotides, the CDR3 is TGTGCCAGCAGCCAGGGGGCAGGGGCCTACGAGCAGTACTTC.

The V call is TRBV6-1, the J call TRBJ2-7, with 8 nucleotides matching TRBD2. After removal of 4 bases from V and 12 bases from J, the junction contained 11 bases not matched to a gene. The germline CDR1 and CDR2 sequences are MNHNS and SASEGT. There are 13 residues in the CDR3. The CDR3 sequence: CASSVPGGLGTYF. DNA of the CDR3: TGTGCCAGCAGTGTGCCGGGAGGGTTGGGTACGTACTTC.

This chain uses TRBV5-6 with TRBJ2-7, with a tentative D call TRBD1 (6 bases). This CDR3 contains 15 residues. Trimming pared 5 bases from V and 4 bases from J, leaving 19 bases between. CDR1 is SGHDT, CDR2 YYEEEE, per germline. The CDR3: CASSFEQGTAYEQYF. In DNA, the CDR3 is TGTGCCAGCAGTTTCGAGCAGGGGACGGCATACGAGCAGTACTTC. The full variable domain, its missing parts supplied by reference TRBV5-6 and TRBJ2-7, is DAGVTQSPTHLIKTRGQQVTLRCSPKSGHDTVSWYQQALGQGPQFIFQYYEEEERQRGNFPDRFSGHQFPNYSSELNVNALLLGDSALYLCASSFEQGTAYEQYFGPGTRLTVT.

This chain connects TRBV5-1 to TRBJ1-2; D unresolved. CDR1 and CDR2 (germline): SGHRS, YFSETQ. The length of the CDR3 is 14 residues. V lost 7 bases, J lost 4 bases, and 17 bases lay in between. CDR3 sequence reads: CASGGGAPIYGYTF. Here the CDR3 DNA reads TGCGCCAGCGGAGGAGGAGCGCCCATCTATGGCTACACCTTC.

CDR3 region: CASSYEGHTEAFF. CDR3 bases: TGTGCCAGCAGCTACGAGGGCCACACTGAAGCTTTCTTT. The J gene is TRBJ1-1, the V gene TRBV7-9; D gene uncertain. The CDR3 runs to 13 residues. From germline, CDR1 is SEHNR and CDR2 FQNEAQ (reference sequence). Trimming pared 4 bases from V and 3 bases from J, leaving 9 bases between.

The chain links TRBV5-4 to TRBJ2-5; TRBD1 aligns across 10 bases. The CDR3 has 15 residues. The V segment lost 4 bases and the J segment 6 bases; nucleotides outside the gene matches: 9. Germline V gene data show CDR1 as SGHNT and CDR2 as YYREEE (reference sequence). For the CDR3, the DNA is TGTGCCAGCAGCGACGGGACAGGGGATAGGAAGACCCAGTACTTC. Amino acid sequence: CASSDGTGDRKTQYF.

The sample holds one count of this clone. The chain's CDR3 is CASSPWGGTYYGYTF. CDR3 nucleotide sequence: TGCGCCAGCAGCCCGTGGGGGGGCACCTACTATGGCTACACCTTC. The chain employs TRBV4-3 and TRBJ1-2; a weak D match, TRBD1 (6 bases). This CDR3 contains 15 residues. Germline V gene sequence: CDR1 LGHNA, CDR2 YSLEER. V lost 4 bases and J 3 bases, leaving 15 bases between the germline ends.

The chain employs TRBV5-8 and TRBJ2-2; 7 bases are shared with TRBD1. CDR1 is SGHTS, CDR2 YDEGEE, per germline. This CDR3 has 15 amino acids. Trimming at V came to 4 bases and at J to 3 bases, leaving 6 bases not matched to a gene. For the CDR3, the DNA is TGTGCCAGCAGCCAACAGGGGTTGGACACCGGGGAGCTGTTTTTT. It yields the protein CASSQQGLDTGELFF. The full variable domain, in which reference TRBV5-8 and TRBJ2-2 provide the parts outside the CDR3, is EAGVTQSPTHLIKTRGQQATLRCSPISGHTSVYWYQQALGLGLQFLLWYDEGEERNRGNFPPRFSGRQFPNYSSELNVNALELEDSALYLCASSQQGLDTGELFFGEGSRLTVL.

The chain joins TRBV28 to TRBJ1-2; TRBD1 agrees at 9 bases. CDR3 length: 15 residues. CDR1 is MDHEN and CDR2 is SYDVKM in the germline V gene. J lost 6 bases, V lost 4 bases, and 9 bases had no gene match. The CDR3 reads CASSSPLRDRDGYTF. The CDR3 DNA reads TGTGCCAGCAGTTCCCCCCTCCGGGACAGGGATGGCTACACCTTC.

With regard to this clone: Other nucleotide sequences in the sample specify the same CDR3. The J gene is TRBJ2-3, the V gene TRBV6-4, with 8 bases aligning to TRBD2. With V trimmed by 3 bases and J by 1 base, 3 bases remained unmatched. Germline assignment: CDR1 MRHNA and CDR2 SNTAGT. The CDR3 runs to 15 residues. The CDR3: CASSEAGGRTDTQYF. In DNA, the CDR3 is TGTGCCAGCAGTGAGGCGGGGGGCCGCACAGATACGCAGTATTTT.